The 15 T cell receptor beta chains in this list originate from one sample, sequenced in a study of PD-1 blockade in classical Hodgkin lymphoma. The time point: cycle 4 day 1 (C4D1), after 6 weeks of nivolumab. Exposure to brentuximab vedotin varied, and each patient had relapsed following autologous stem cell transplantation. Thawed PBMCs were the source of CD4+ T cells, purified by magnetic negative selection. Produced via immunoSEQ multiplex PCR; TCRdb's table is partial and in-frame only. The sample holds approximately 9,000 clones, over 80% seen once. Sequencing was performed on CD4+ T cells from blood, taken before the fourth cycle of nivolumab. These receptors all come from a human donor with classical Hodgkin lymphoma.

V usage is TRBV18 and J usage is TRBJ1-3; D is uncertain. The germline V gene encodes CDR1 KGHSH and CDR2 LQKENI. The CDR3 is 16 amino acids. V lost 2 bases, J lost 0 bases, and 11 bases lay in between. The CDR3 sequence: CASSPNIESSGNTIYF. In DNA, the CDR3 is TGTGCCAGCTCACCAAATATTGAGAGCTCTGGAAACACCATATATTTT.

For the CDR3, the DNA is TGTGCCAGCAGCTTAGCGTACACCCAGGGGGCTTTCTTT. It specifies CASSLAYTQGAFF. V usage is TRBV7-2 and J usage is TRBJ1-1; tentatively, D is TRBD1 (6 bases). Trimming removed 0 bases from V and 11 bases from J, with 13 bases in between. Germline CDR1 is SGHTA and CDR2 is FQGNSA. This CDR3 region has 13 residues.

This chain links TRBV2 with TRBJ2-7; D possibly corresponds to TRBD1 (6 bases). The V end lost 8 bases, the J end lost 4 bases, and 15 bases lay between the germline ends. The CDR3 runs to 13 residues. Germline CDR1 SNHLY, CDR2 FYNNEI. The CDR3 DNA is TGTGCCAGCTATGATTGGGGGCGGTACGAGCAGTACTTC. Amino acids: CASYDWGRYEQYF. Drawing the rest from reference TRBV2 and TRBJ2-7, the complete variable domain is EPEVTQTPSHQVTQMGQEVILRCVPISNHLYFYWYRQILGQKVEFLVSFYNNEISEKSEIFDDQFSVERPDGSNFTLKIRSTKLEDSAMYFCASYDWGRYEQYFGPGTRLTVT.

The rearrangement links TRBV7-2 to TRBJ1-2; perhaps TRBD1 as D (6 bases). CDR3 length equals 15 residues. V lost 5 bases to trimming and J lost 2 bases, with 15 bases between them. In germline, CDR1 is SGHTA, CDR2 FQGNSA. CDR3 in amino acids: CASSPPGGRNYGYTF. DNA for the CDR3: TGTGCCAGCAGCCCGCCGGGGGGCAGAAACTATGGCTACACCTTC.

The J gene is TRBJ1-3, the V gene TRBV7-9; D uncertain. From germline, CDR1 is SEHNR and CDR2 FQNEAQ (reference sequence). Trimming took 3 bases from V and 4 from J, leaving 4 bases between them. CDR3 length: 12 amino acids. CDR3 DNA sequence: TGTGCCAGCAGCTTCTCGGGAAACACCATATATTTT. Translation: CASSFSGNTIYF.

The chain recombines TRBV28 with TRBJ1-1, with 8 bases lining up with TRBD1. V shed 7 bases and J 2 bases; nucleotides not matched to a gene: 15. This CDR3 region has 17 residues. The germline V gene has CDR1 MDHEN and CDR2 SYDVKM. The CDR3 reads CASNTVWDRRPNTEAFF. In DNA form, the CDR3 reads TGTGCCAGCAACACCGTATGGGACAGGCGCCCTAACACTGAAGCTTTCTTT.

This chain links TRBV5-1 with TRBJ2-7, with TRBD1 matching 9 bases. V lost 0 bases, J lost 5 bases, and 6 bases stayed unmatched. Germline V CDR1 and CDR2: SGHRS, YFSETQ. The CDR3 is 15 residues long. CDR3 nucleotide sequence: TGCGCCAGCAGCTTGGCCCACGGGACAGGGAACGAGCAGTACTTC. Translated: CASSLAHGTGNEQYF.

Only one count was recorded for this clone. This chain links TRBV11-1 with TRBJ2-2, with D perhaps TRBD1 (6 bases). The ends were cut back, 6 bases at V and 6 bases at J, with 14 bases in the middle. Germline CDR1 SGHAT, CDR2 FQDESV (reference sequence). There are 14 residues in the CDR3. The CDR3 bases are TGTGCCAGCAGAACAGGGTATTCGGCCGGGGAGCTGTTTTTT. It encodes CASRTGYSAGELFF.

This rearrangement joins TRBV7-3 to TRBJ2-7; the D is unclear. CDR1 is SGHTA, CDR2 FQGTGA, per germline. Trimming removed 3 bases from V and 3 bases from J, with 9 bases in between. There are 13 residues in the CDR3. The chain's CDR3 is CASSLGGNYEQYF. The CDR3 bases are TGTGCCAGCAGCTTGGGTGGCAACTACGAGCAGTACTTC.

The chain uses TRBV5-1 and TRBJ1-2; 8 nucleotides line up with TRBD1. The CDR3 is 14 amino acids. Trimming took 0 bases from V and 3 from J; bases not matched to a gene: 1. The germline V gene encodes CDR1 SGHRS and CDR2 YFSETQ. The DNA for the CDR3 is TGCGCCAGCAGCTTGGGGGACAGGCACTATGGCTACACCTTC. Translating it yields CASSLGDRHYGYTF.

The chain is built from TRBV7-9 and TRBJ2-7, with 15 bases lining up with TRBD2. CDR1 and CDR2 from the germline V gene are SEHNR and FQNEAQ (reference sequence). The CDR3 length is 14 residues. After removal of 6 bases from V and 9 bases from J, the junction contained 6 bases not matched to a gene. The CDR3 region has the DNA TGTGCCAGCAGTCGGACTAGCGGGAGGGGAGGGCAGTACTTC. This encodes CASSRTSGRGGQYF.

This chain joins TRBV6-5 and TRBJ1-5; TRBD1 is a possible D gene (5 bases). The germline gives CDR1 MNHEY, CDR2 SVGAGI. Trimming took off 2 bases at V and 5 bases at J, with 7 bases between the two ends. The CDR3 consists of 13 residues. The CDR3 coding sequence is TGTGCCAGCAGTTACGACAGCCATCAGCCCCAGCATTTT. Protein sequence: CASSYDSHQPQHF.

The chain couples TRBV11-2 to TRBJ1-2, with 8 bases matching TRBD1. CDR3 size: 13 residues. J was trimmed by 8 bases and V by 6 bases; bases with no gene match: 8. Germline-derived CDR1 and CDR2 are SGHAT and FQNNGV. CDR3 protein: CASRTGQGRGYTF. The CDR3 coding sequence is TGTGCCAGCAGAACCGGACAGGGAAGAGGCTACACCTTC. The full variable domain, completed using reference TRBV11-2 and TRBJ1-2, is EAGVAQSPRYKIIEKRQSVAFWCNPISGHATLYWYQQILGQGPKLLIQFQNNGVVDDSQLPKDRFSAERLKGVDSTLKIQPAKLEDSAVYLCASRTGQGRGYTFGSGTRLTVV.

This clone was recorded once. The genes are TRBV28 and TRBJ2-5; D call uncertain. Trimming took off 5 bases at V and 3 bases at J, with 10 bases between the two ends. CDR1 is MDHEN, CDR2 SYDVKM, per germline. The CDR3 is 13 amino acids. The CDR3 DNA reads TGTGCCAGCAGTCCCCCGTTGGAAGAGACCCAGTACTTC. It is translated as CASSPPLEETQYF.

This chain links TRBV5-1 with TRBJ2-1; D perhaps matches TRBD2 (5 bases). The ends were cut back, 4 bases at V and 5 bases at J, with 10 bases in the middle. The CDR3 consists of 13 residues. From germline, CDR1 is SGHRS and CDR2 YFSETQ. This CDR3 reads CASSPTIDNEQFF. CDR3 nucleotides: TGCGCCAGCAGCCCGACTATTGACAATGAGCAGTTCTTC.